The 4 T cell receptor beta chains below come from one sample, sequenced in a study of OX40 agonist ivuxolimab in advanced cancers. Libraries were prepared by immunoSEQ multiplex PCR; TCRdb keeps only in-frame clonotypes and omits some of them. Of some 70,000 clones in the sample, 85% to 90% were seen once. Sequencing was performed on CD4+ or CD8+ T cells sorted from blood, taken in a trial of the OX40 agonist ivuxolimab. The receptors derive from an adult with an advanced solid tumor such as melanoma, head and neck, liver or kidney cancer.

The chain couples TRBV5-4 to TRBJ1-5; a weak D match, TRBD1 (6 bases). There are 16 residues in the CDR3. Germline CDR1 and CDR2: SGHNT and YYREEE (reference sequence). Trimming left V 3 bases short and J 2 bases short, with 15 bases between. CDR3: CASSWRGSGGNQPQHF. DNA for the CDR3: TGTGCCAGCAGCTGGAGGGGGAGCGGGGGCAATCAGCCCCAGCATTTT. The full variable domain, its missing parts supplied by reference TRBV5-4 and TRBJ1-5, is ETGVTQSPTHLIKTRGQQVTLRCSSQSGHNTVSWYQQALGQGPQFIFQYYREEENGRGNFPPRFSGLQFPNYSSELNVNALELDDSALYLCASSWRGSGGNQPQHFGDGTRLSIL.

The V gene is TRBV10-3, the J gene TRBJ1-1; unclear D gene. Germline values: CDR1 ENHRY, CDR2 SYGVKD. CDR3 length: 16 residues. Trimming stripped 3 bases from V and 2 bases from J, with 16 bases between. The CDR3 coding sequence is TGTGCCATCAGTGATAACGTAGTCAGAGCTAACACTGAAGCTTTCTTT. Amino acid sequence: CAISDNVVRANTEAFF.

V is TRBV6-1 and J is TRBJ1-2, with TRBD1 matching over 10 bases. Germline V gene sequence: CDR1 MNHNS, CDR2 SASEGT. The CDR3 runs 15 residues. Unmatched junction bases numbered 8, after V lost 7 bases and J lost 3 bases. In DNA form, the CDR3 reads TGTGCCAGCAACCCAAGACAGGGGGCAGACTATGGCTACACCTTC. Protein product: CASNPRQGADYGYTF.

V usage is TRBV11-2 and J usage is TRBJ2-2; the D gene is possibly TRBD2 (6 bases). Trimming took off 1 base at V and 8 bases at J, with 8 bases between the two ends. Germline assignment: CDR1 SGHAT and CDR2 FQNNGV. The CDR3 loop spans 13 amino acids. The CDR3 coding sequence is TGTGCCAGCAGCTTAGTAGGACTAGGGGAGCTGTTTTTT. Translation: CASSLVGLGELFF.